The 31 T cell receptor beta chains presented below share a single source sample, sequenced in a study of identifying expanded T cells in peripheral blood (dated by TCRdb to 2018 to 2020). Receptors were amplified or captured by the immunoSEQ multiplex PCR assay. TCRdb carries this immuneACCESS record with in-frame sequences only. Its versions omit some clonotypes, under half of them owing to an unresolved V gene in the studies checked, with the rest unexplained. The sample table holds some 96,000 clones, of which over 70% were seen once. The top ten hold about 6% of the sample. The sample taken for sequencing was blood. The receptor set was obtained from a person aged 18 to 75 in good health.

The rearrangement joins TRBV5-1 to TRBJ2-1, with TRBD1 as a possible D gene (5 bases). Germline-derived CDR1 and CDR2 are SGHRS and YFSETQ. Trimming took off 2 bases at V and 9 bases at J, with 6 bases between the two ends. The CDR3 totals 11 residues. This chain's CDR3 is CASSLGVEQFF. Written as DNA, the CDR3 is TGCGCCAGCAGCTTAGGGGTTGAGCAGTTCTTC.

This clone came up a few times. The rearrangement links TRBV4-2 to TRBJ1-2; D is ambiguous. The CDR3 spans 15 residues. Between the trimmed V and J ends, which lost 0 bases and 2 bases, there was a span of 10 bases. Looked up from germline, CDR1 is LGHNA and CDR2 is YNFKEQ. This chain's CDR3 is CASSQEFSGNYGYTF. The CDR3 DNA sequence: TGTGCCAGCAGCCAAGAGTTTTCTGGGAACTATGGCTACACCTTC.

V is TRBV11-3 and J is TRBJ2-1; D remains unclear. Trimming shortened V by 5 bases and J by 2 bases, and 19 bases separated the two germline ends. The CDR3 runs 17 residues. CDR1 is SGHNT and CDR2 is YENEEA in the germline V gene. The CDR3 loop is CASSPPRMGATYNEQFF. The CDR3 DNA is TGTGCCAGCAGCCCCCCCCGGATGGGCGCCACCTACAATGAGCAGTTCTTC.

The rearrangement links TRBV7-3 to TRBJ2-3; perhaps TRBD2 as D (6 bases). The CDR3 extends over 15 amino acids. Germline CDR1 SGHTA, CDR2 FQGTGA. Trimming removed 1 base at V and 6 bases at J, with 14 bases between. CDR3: CASSLMGGPTDTQYF. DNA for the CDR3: TGTGCCAGCAGCTTAATGGGAGGTCCCACGGATACGCAGTATTTT.

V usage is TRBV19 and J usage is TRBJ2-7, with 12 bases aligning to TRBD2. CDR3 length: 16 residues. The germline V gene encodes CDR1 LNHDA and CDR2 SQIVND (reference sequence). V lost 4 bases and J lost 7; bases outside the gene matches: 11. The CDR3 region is CASSKRLAGDPGEQYF. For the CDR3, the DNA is TGTGCCAGTAGTAAGAGACTAGCGGGAGACCCGGGTGAGCAGTACTTC.

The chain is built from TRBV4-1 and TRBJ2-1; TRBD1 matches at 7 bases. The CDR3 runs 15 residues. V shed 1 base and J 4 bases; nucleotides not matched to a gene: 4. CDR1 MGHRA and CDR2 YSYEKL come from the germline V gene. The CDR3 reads CASSQVQGDYNEQFF. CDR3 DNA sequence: TGCGCCAGCAGCCAAGTGCAGGGGGATTACAATGAGCAGTTCTTC.

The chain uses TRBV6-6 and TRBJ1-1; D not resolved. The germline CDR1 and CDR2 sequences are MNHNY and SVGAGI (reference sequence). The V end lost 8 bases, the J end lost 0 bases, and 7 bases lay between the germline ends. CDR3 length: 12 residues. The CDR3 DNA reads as TGTGCCAGCCATTCTATGAACACTGAAGCTTTCTTT. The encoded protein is CASHSMNTEAFF.

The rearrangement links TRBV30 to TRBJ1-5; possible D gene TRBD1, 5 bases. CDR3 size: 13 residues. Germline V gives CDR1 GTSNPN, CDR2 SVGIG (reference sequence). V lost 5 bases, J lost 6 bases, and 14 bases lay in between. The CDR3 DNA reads TGTGCCTGGGCACTTGGGGCCGGTCAGCCCCAGCATTTT. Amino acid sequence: CAWALGAGQPQHF.

CDR3 loop: CASSLGQDTQYF. The CDR3 DNA sequence: TGCGCCAGCAGCTTGGGTCAGGATACGCAGTATTTT. The chain uses TRBV5-1 and TRBJ2-3; unclear D gene. Germline CDR1 and CDR2: SGHRS and YFSETQ. The germline V and J ends were trimmed by 0 bases and 6 bases, with 5 bases remaining between them. This CDR3 has 12 amino acids.

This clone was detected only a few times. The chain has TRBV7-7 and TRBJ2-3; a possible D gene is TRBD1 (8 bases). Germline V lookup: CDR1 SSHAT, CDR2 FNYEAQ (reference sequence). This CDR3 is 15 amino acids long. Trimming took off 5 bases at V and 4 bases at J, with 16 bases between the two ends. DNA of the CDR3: TGTGCCAGCAGCGAAACAGGGGGGGGCCCAGATACGCAGTATTTT. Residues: CASSETGGGPDTQYF. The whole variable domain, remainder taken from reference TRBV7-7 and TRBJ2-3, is GAGVSQSPRYKVTKRGQDVTLRCDPISSHATLYWYQQALGQGPEFLTYFNYEAQPDKSGLPSDRFSAERPEGSISTLTIQRTEQRDSAMYRCASSETGGGPDTQYFGPGTRLTVL.

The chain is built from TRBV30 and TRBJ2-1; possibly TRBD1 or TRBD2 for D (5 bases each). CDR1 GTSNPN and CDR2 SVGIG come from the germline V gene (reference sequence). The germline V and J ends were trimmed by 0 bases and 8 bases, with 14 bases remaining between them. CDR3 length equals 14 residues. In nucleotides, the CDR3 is TGTGCCTGGAGTGTACTGCAGGGACGGGATGAGCAGTTCTTC. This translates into CAWSVLQGRDEQFF. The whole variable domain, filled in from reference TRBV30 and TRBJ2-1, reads SQTIHQWPATLVQPVGSPLSLECTVEGTSNPNLYWYRQAAGRGLQLLFYSVGIGQISSEVPQNLSASRPQDRQFILSSKKLLLSDSGFYLCAWSVLQGRDEQFFGPGTRLTVL.

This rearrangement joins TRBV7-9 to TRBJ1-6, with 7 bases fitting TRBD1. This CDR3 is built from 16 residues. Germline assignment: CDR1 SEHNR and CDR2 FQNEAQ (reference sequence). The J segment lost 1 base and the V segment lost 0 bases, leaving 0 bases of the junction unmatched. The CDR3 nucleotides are TGTGCCAGCAGCTTAGCGGGACAGTCCTATAATTCACCCCTCCACTTT. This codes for CASSLAGQSYNSPLHF.

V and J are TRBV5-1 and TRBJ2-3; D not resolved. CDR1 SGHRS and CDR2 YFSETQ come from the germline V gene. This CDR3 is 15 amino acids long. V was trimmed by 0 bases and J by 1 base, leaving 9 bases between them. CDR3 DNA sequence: TGCGCCAGCAGCTTGGATCGGGTTGGCACAGATACGCAGTATTTT. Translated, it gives CASSLDRVGTDTQYF.

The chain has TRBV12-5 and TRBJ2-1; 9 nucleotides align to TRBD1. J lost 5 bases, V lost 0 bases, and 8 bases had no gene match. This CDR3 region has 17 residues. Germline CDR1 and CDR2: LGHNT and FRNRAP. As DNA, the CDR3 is TGTGCTAGTGGTTTGGTACTCGGGACAGGGAAAGACAATGAGCAGTTCTTC. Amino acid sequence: CASGLVLGTGKDNEQFF.

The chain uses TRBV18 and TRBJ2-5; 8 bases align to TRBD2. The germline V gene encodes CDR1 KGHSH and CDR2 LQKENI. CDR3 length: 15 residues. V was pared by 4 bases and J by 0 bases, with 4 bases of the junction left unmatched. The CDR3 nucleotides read TGTGCCAGCTCACTACGAGCGGGGGACCAAGAGACCCAGTACTTC. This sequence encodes CASSLRAGDQETQYF.

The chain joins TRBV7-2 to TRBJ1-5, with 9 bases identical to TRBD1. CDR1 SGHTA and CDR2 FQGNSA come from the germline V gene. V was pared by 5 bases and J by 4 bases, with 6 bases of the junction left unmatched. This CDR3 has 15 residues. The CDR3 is CASSLRTGENQPQHF. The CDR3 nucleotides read TGTGCCAGCAGCCTCAGGACAGGGGAGAATCAGCCCCAGCATTTT.

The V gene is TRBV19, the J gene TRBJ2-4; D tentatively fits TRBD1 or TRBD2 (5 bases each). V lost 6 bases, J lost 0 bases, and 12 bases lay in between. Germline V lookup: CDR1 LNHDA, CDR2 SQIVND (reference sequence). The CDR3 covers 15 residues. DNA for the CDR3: TGTGCCAGTAGGGACGGGGCGTTAGCCAAAAACATTCAGTACTTC. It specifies CASRDGALAKNIQYF. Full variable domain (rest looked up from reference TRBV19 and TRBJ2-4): DGGITQSPKYLFRKEGQNVTLSCEQNLNHDAMYWYRQDPGQGLRLIYYSQIVNDFQKGDIAEGYSVSREKKESFPLTVTSAQKNPTAFYLCASRDGALAKNIQYFGAGTRLSVL.

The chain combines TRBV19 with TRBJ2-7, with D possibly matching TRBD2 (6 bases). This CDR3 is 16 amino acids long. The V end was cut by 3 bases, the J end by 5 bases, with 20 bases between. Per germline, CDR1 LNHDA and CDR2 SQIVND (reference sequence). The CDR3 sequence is CASSINWGRKGHEQYF. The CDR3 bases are TGTGCCAGTAGTATTAATTGGGGGAGGAAGGGCCACGAGCAGTACTTC. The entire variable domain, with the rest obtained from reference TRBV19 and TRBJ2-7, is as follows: DGGITQSPKYLFRKEGQNVTLSCEQNLNHDAMYWYRQDPGQGLRLIYYSQIVNDFQKGDIAEGYSVSREKKESFPLTVTSAQKNPTAFYLCASSINWGRKGHEQYFGPGTRLTVT.

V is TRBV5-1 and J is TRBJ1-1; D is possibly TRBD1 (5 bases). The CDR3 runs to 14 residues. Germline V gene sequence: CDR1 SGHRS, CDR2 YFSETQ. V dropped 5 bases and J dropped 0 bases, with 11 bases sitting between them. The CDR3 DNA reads TGCGCCAGCAGGGTTGACAGAATGAACACTGAAGCTTTCTTT. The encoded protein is CASRVDRMNTEAFF. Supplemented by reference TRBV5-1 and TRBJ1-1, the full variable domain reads KAGVTQTPRYLIKTRGQQVTLSCSPISGHRSVSWYQQTPGQGLQFLFEYFSETQRNKGNFPGRFSGRQFSNSRSEMNVSTLELGDSALYLCASRVDRMNTEAFFGQGTRLTVV.

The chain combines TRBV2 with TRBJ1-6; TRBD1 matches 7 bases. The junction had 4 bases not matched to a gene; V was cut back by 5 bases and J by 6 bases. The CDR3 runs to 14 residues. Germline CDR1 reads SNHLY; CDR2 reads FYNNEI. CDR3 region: CASSTGQLNSPLHF. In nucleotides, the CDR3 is TGTGCCAGCAGTACGGGACAGCTTAATTCACCCCTCCACTTT.

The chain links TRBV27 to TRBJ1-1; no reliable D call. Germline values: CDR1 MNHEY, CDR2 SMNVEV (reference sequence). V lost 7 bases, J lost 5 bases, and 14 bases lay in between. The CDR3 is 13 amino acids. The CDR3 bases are TGTGCCAGCATCTTAAGGGTTGGTACTGAAGCTTTCTTT. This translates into CASILRVGTEAFF.

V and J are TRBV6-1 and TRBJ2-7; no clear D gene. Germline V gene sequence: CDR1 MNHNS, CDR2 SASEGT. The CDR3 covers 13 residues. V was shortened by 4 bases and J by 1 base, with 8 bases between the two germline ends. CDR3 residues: CASSGQVSYEQYF. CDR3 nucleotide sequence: TGTGCCAGCAGTGGTCAGGTATCCTACGAGCAGTACTTC.

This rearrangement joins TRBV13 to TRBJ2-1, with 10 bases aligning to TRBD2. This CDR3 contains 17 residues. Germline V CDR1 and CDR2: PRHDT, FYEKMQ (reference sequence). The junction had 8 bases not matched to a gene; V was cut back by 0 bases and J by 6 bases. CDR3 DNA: TGTGCCAGCAGCTTAGGGGCTAGCGGGGGTCCCTTCAATGAGCAGTTCTTC. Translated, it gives CASSLGASGGPFNEQFF.

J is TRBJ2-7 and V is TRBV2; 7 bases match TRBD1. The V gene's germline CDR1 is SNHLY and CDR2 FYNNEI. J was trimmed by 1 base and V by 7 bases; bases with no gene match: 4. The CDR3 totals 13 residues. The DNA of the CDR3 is TGTGCCAGCAACGGGGACAGTTCCTACGAGCAGTACTTC. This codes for CASNGDSSYEQYF.

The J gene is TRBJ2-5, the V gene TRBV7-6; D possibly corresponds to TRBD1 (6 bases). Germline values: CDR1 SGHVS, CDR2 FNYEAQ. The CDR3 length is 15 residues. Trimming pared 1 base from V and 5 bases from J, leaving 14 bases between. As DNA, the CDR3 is TGTGCCAGCAGCTTAGAACAGGGAAGAGGGGAGACCCAGTACTTC. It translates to CASSLEQGRGETQYF.

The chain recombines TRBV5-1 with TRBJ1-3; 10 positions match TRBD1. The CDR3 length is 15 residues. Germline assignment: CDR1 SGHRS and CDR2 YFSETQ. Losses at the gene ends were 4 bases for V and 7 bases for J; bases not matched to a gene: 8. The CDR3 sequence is CASSGTGTGVNTIYF. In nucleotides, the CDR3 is TGCGCCAGCAGCGGAACCGGGACAGGGGTGAACACCATATATTTT.

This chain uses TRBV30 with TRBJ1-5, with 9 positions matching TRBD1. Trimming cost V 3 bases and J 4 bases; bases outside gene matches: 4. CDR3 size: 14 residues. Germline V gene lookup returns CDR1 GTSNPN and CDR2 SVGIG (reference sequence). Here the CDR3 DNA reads TGTGCCTGGAGCGGACAGGGGCCTAATCAGCCCCAGCATTTT. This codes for CAWSGQGPNQPQHF. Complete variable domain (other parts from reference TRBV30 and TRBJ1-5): SQTIHQWPATLVQPVGSPLSLECTVEGTSNPNLYWYRQAAGRGLQLLFYSVGIGQISSEVPQNLSASRPQDRQFILSSKKLLLSDSGFYLCAWSGQGPNQPQHFGDGTRLSIL.

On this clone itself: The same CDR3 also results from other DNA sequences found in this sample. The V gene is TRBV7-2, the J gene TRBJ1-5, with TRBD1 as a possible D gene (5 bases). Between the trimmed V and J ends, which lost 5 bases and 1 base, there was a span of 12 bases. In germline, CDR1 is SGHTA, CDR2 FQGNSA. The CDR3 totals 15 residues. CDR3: CASSETGGSNQPQHF. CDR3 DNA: TGTGCCAGCAGCGAGACGGGGGGAAGCAATCAGCCCCAGCATTTT.

The CDR3, as DNA: TGTGCCAGCAGTGTCACACGGGCTGATGTGGCTTTCTTT. Its translation: CASSVTRADVAFF. The chain carries TRBV6-1 and TRBJ1-1; D is uncertain. Per the germline V gene, CDR1 is MNHNS and CDR2 is SASEGT. The CDR3 is 13 residues long. V was pared by 4 bases and J by 11 bases, with 17 bases between.

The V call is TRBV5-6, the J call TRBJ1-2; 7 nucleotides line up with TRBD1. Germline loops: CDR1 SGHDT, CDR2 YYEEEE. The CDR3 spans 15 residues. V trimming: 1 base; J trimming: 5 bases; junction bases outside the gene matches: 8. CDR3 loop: CASSLYRGLRYGYTF. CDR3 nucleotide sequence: TGTGCCAGCAGCTTGTACAGGGGCCTTAGGTATGGCTACACCTTC.

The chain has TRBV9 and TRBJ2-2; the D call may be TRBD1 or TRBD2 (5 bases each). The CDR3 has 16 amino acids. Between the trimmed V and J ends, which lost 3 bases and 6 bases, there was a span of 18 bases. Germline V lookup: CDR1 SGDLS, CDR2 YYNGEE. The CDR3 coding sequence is TGTGCCAGCAGCGAGGCCCCGAGAAGGGGAGCCGGGGAGCTGTTTTTT. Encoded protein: CASSEAPRRGAGELFF.